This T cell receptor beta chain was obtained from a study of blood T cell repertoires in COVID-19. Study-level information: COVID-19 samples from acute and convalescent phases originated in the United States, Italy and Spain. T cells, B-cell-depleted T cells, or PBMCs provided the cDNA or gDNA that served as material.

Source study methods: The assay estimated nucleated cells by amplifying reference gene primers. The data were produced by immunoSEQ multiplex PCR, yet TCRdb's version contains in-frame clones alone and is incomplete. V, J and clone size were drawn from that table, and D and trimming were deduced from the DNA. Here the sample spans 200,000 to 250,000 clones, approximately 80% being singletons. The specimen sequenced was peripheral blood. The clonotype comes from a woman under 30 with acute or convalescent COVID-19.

CDR3 residues: CASSYRTGMRETQYF. For the CDR3, the DNA is TGTGCCAGCAGTTACAGGACAGGGATGAGAGAGACCCAGTACTTC. The V call is TRBV6-5, the J call TRBJ2-5, with 8 bases identical to TRBD1. Losses at the gene ends were 2 bases for V and 4 bases for J; bases not matched to a gene: 6. Germline assignment: CDR1 MNHEY and CDR2 SVGAGI. This CDR3 comprises 15 residues.